This TCR beta chain was sequenced during a study of T-cell reconstitution after alpha-beta-depleted transplantation in children. The CDR3 totals 14 residues. Trimming took 4 bases from V and 6 from J, leaving 15 bases between them. In its sample, this clonotype was seen a few times. During its preparation, the TCRbeta library received unique molecular identifiers. Each CDR3 protein is one row after TCRdb ran MiXCR on the PCR reads. In the table there are hundreds of thousands of distinct CDR3 sequences, over 15% of which are singletons. V usage is TRBV12-3 or TRBV12-4 and J usage is TRBJ1-2; perhaps TRBD1 as D (5 bases). The TCR originated in a human donor who donated a stem cell graft to a child with acute myeloid leukemia. The sample consisted of PBMCs from the stem cell graft donor, taken from the stem cell graft. CDR3 DNA: TGTGCCAGCAGTTACCCGGGGTCGGGGGATGGCTACACCTTC. Protein: CASSYPGSGDGYTF.